This T cell receptor beta chain was recovered during a study of blood T cells in healthy people across ages. Overall study findings and caveats: It was held that the diversity estimates obtained from one million T cells were underestimates. The study found more naive CD4+ cells and higher diversity in long-lived than aged donors.

On this clonotype: Its antigen is unknown.

CDR1 and CDR2 from the germline V gene are MNHNS and SASEGT. The CDR3 sequence is 17 residues long. The V gene end was trimmed by 6 bases and the J gene end by 5 bases; junction bases not matched to a gene: 16. Donors ranged from roughly 6 to 95 years old and were healthy Caucasians in Russia. Through a sample-barcoded 5' primer and a J-beta primer mix, a second PCR was run for roughly 6 to 12 cycles. One entry per CDR3 protein, called by TCRdb with MiXCR from the 5' RACE reads. Seen here are more than 1,400,000 distinct CDR3 sequences, roughly 40% observed once, and the top ten hold 7.9%. The specimen was blood. The chain employs TRBV6-1 and TRBJ2-1; the match to TRBD2 covers 7 bases. The sequence derives from a woman under 30 in good health. The CDR3 loop is CASSLGSSGAKNNEQFF. The DNA of the CDR3 is TGTGCCAGCAGCCTTGGTTCAAGCGGGGCCAAGAACAATGAGCAGTTCTTC.